This T cell receptor beta chain stems from a study of beta chain features in type 1 diabetes. Study background: Examined across all samples were almost 110 million sorted cells. General study findings and limits: In the patient group, naive, central memory and Treg TCRB repertoires seemed more alike than in the healthy donor group.

Cell sorting via CD45RO/CCR7/CD25/CD127/CD95/CD27 was performed to obtain CD4+ naive, central memory, regulatory and stem cell-like memory cells. All of the isolated RNA was reverse transcribed, so expressed TCRB transcripts were sequenced. Measured with immunoSEQ multiplex PCR; TCRdb has only the in-frame clones, and not every one. Among a few hundred thousand clones listed, 9.6% were seen once. Concerning this clone itself: Its antigen is not identified.

The length of the CDR3 is 12 residues. Trimming removed 2 bases from V and 4 bases from J, with 5 bases in between. CDR1 and CDR2 (germline): MNHNS, SASEGT. Material: naive CD4+ T cells from blood. The chain carries TRBV6-1 and TRBJ1-2; D unresolved. The clonotype originates from a woman younger than 35 in good health. For the CDR3, the DNA is TGTGCCAGCAGTGAATCCATCTATGGCTACACCTTC. It yields the protein CASSESIYGYTF.